This T cell receptor delta chain is from a study of gamma-delta T cells after stem cell transplantation. Trimming removed 0 bases at V and 3 bases at J, with 16 bases between. Germline V gives CDR1 GEAIGNYY, CDR2 EKD. This CDR3 contains 16 residues. TCRdb reanalyzed the RT-PCR reads using CATT. The sample carries about 1,600 delta-chain clones, about 8% recorded once. Only a few counts were recorded for this clone. Possible read error: a much larger clone is one base away. Other DNA sequences from this sample encode an identical CDR3 as well. The genes are TRDV2 and TRDJ1; D ambiguous. The sample comprised gamma-delta T cells. The receptor's source is a human donor. It is not recorded whose cells these are; they may come from a transplant donor. CDR3 region: CACDTVGVGRADKLIF. Written as DNA, the CDR3 is TGTGCCTGTGACACCGTTGGAGTAGGGAGGGCCGATAAACTCATCTTT.